This T cell receptor beta chain was observed in a study of T cells in Graves' hyperthyroidism and ophthalmopathy. Study summary: Any treatment followed the collection of peripheral blood at initial diagnosis.

In this sample, this clonotype turned up many times. TCR beta CDR3 regions were amplified from RNA transcripts. Researchers ran a first-round RT-PCR on the TCR CDR3 using the HTBI primer set. TCRdb re-analysed the multiplex PCR reads in MiXCR, keeping a single row per CDR3 protein. The repertoire holds more than 300,000 distinct CDR3 sequences, with approximately 13% as singletons. The TCR sequence derives from a woman under 30 with Graves' hyperthyroidism. The sequenced material came from blood.

The CDR3 sequence is CASRPGGEQFF. The CDR3 nucleotides read TGTGCCAGCAGACCAGGGGGTGAGCAGTTCTTC. V is TRBV12-3 or TRBV12-4 and J is TRBJ2-1, with 7 bases matching TRBD1. CDR3 length equals 11 residues. After removal of 6 bases from V and 9 bases from J, the junction contained 2 bases not matched to a gene.